This TCR beta chain was obtained from a study of CD8 T cells in ankylosing spondylitis. Study-level findings and limits: Reportedly, significant enrichment of disease-linked clones occurred in matched ankylosing spondylitis synovial fluid. Ankylosing spondylitis blood seemed to carry a telltale TCR beta motif made of eight or nine highly homologous variants. Disease-associated clonotypes exhibited CD8+ identity and were relatively infrequent in peripheral blood.

From the 5' RACE reads, TCRdb called clonotypes with MiXCR, one entry per CDR3 protein. The sample yields 150,000 to 250,000 distinct CDR3 sequences, 13% seen once. The CDR3 covers 16 residues. The V end was cut by 5 bases, the J end by 5 bases, with 21 bases between. Germline assignment: CDR1 SGHVS and CDR2 FQNEAQ. Points on this clonotype: No antigen is known for it.

The TCR was taken from a male donor with ankylosing spondylitis or in good health (not recorded which). The V call is TRBV7-8, the J call TRBJ2-5; D possibly uses TRBD1 or TRBD2 (5 bases each). Sequenced sample: blood, either unsorted or a sorted T cell fraction (not recorded which). The CDR3 bases are TGTGCCAGCAGCCCCTTCGGACATGGGGCGGGTGAGACCCAGTACTTC. Protein sequence: CASSPFGHGAGETQYF.